These 6 T cell receptor beta chains were all obtained from the same sample, sequenced in a study of cytomegalovirus exposure and HLA in healthy donors. PCR involved 60 Vbeta and 13 Jbeta primers. Sequencing was performed with immunoSEQ multiplex PCR; in TCRdb, only in-frame clones are kept and a portion is missing. The sample carries around 170,000 clones, 82% recorded once. Sequenced material: PBMCs. The receptors derive from a man aged 40-55 years in good health and CMV-seronegative.

V gene TRBV4-1 combines with J gene TRBJ1-3; maybe TRBD1 (5 bases). CDR1 and CDR2 (germline): MGHRA, YSYEKL. Trimming removed 2 bases from V and 4 bases from J, with 21 bases in between. This CDR3 region has 18 residues. The chain's CDR3 is CASSQQSGQFYVGNTIYF. CDR3 in DNA: TGCGCCAGCAGCCAACAGTCAGGGCAATTTTATGTGGGAAACACCATATATTTT.

V usage is TRBV10-3 and J usage is TRBJ2-5, with 10 bases identical to TRBD2. V lost 9 bases, J lost 5 bases, and 6 bases stayed unmatched. The germline V gene encodes CDR1 ENHRY and CDR2 SYGVKD. The CDR3 runs to 13 residues. This CDR3 is CAIGTSEKETQYF. CDR3 coding DNA: TGTGCCATTGGGACTAGCGAAAAGGAGACCCAGTACTTC.

This chain links TRBV4-1 with TRBJ1-2; D remains unclear. Trimming took 4 bases from V and 7 from J, leaving 16 bases between them. Germline V lookup: CDR1 MGHRA, CDR2 YSYEKL. CDR3 length: 14 amino acids. CDR3: CASSLQEAVGGYTF. The CDR3 coding sequence is TGCGCCAGCAGCCTCCAGGAGGCGGTCGGTGGCTACACCTTC.

The rearrangement joins TRBV28 to TRBJ2-1, with a tentative D call TRBD2 (6 bases). Germline CDR1 MDHEN, CDR2 SYDVKM. CDR3 length equals 14 residues. Trimming pared 6 bases from V and 9 bases from J, leaving 18 bases between. Here the CDR3 DNA reads TGTGCCAGCAGACCTCGGGGGAGTTCAAGTGAGCAGTTCTTC. It is translated as CASRPRGSSSEQFF.

The chain joins TRBV11-3 to TRBJ2-1; TRBD2 aligns across 7 bases. Germline CDR1 is SGHNT and CDR2 is YENEEA. The CDR3 totals 16 residues. Losses at the gene ends were 3 bases for V and 0 bases for J; bases not matched to a gene: 5. The CDR3 is CASSLRGGSSYNEQFF. The CDR3 nucleotides are TGTGCCAGCAGCTTGAGAGGCGGGAGCTCCTACAATGAGCAGTTCTTC.

CDR3 region: CAWGQGPYEQYF. The CDR3 nucleotides read TGTGCCTGGGGACAGGGCCCCTACGAGCAGTACTTC. The rearrangement uses TRBV30 and TRBJ2-7; 8 nucleotides line up with TRBD1. The germline gives CDR1 GTSNPN, CDR2 SVGIG (reference sequence). This CDR3 region has 12 residues. V shed 5 bases and J 2 bases; nucleotides not matched to a gene: 2.